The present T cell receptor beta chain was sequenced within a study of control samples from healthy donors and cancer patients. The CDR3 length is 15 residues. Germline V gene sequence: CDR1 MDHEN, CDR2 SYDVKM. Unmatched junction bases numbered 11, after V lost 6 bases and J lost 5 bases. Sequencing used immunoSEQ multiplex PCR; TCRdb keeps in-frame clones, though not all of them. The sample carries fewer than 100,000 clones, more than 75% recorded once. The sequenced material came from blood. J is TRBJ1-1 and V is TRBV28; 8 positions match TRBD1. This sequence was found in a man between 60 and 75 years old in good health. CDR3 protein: CASRINRGLGTEAFF. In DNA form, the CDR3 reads TGTGCCAGCAGGATCAACAGGGGGTTGGGGACTGAAGCTTTCTTT.